Listed below are T cell receptor beta chains from one sample, sequenced in a study of blood T cell repertoires in COVID-19. Data came from immunoSEQ multiplex PCR; TCRdb stores just in-frame clones and leaves some out. The sample yields more than 120,000 clones, roughly 84% seen once. Sequencing was carried out using peripheral blood. The receptors were gathered from a human donor in a cohort sampled during active COVID-19. The CDR3 runs from the conserved cysteine through the conserved F or W. A D gene is named only where the DNA matches it firmly. Part of the rows lack a size; the others show once, few, many or a class for expanded clones.

-	TRBJ1-1	TRBV9	TRBD1	TGTGCCAGCAGCCCAGGGGGCTCAGGCACTGAAGCTTTCTTT	CASSPGGSGTEAFF
-	TRBJ2-7	TRBV3-1/TRBV3-2	TRBD1	TGTGCCAGCAGCCGAGAATCCGGGACAGGGGGTGGCGAGCAGTACTTC	CASSRESGTGGGEQYF
-	TRBJ2-2	TRBV2	-	TGTGCCAGCAGGGGGAGCGGGGAGCTGTTTTTT	CASRGSGELFF
-	TRBJ2-5	TRBV6-5	-	TGTGCCAGCAGGGACAACGAAGAGACCCAGTACTTC	CASRDNEETQYF
few	TRBJ2-7	TRBV7-6	TRBD1	TGTGCCAGCAGCTCCGGGACAGCCAGCTCCTACGAGCAGTACTTC	CASSSGTASSYEQYF
-	TRBJ2-2	TRBV7-9	-	TGTGCCAGCAGCTTCAGGGCTATCGGGGAGCTGTTTTTT	CASSFRAIGELFF
-	TRBJ2-1	TRBV3-1/TRBV3-2	-	TGTGCCAGCAGCCAAGGGCTAGCAGACTACAATGAGCAGTTCTTC	CASSQGLADYNEQFF
-	TRBJ2-3	TRBV2	-	-	CASSTSRTGGGTDTQYF
-	TRBJ2-5	TRBV5-8	TRBD1	TGTGCCAGCAGCCGAGGGACAGTTCAAGAGACCCAGTACTTC	CASSRGTVQETQYF
few	TRBJ1-1	TRBV5-6	-	TGTGCCAGCAGCCGAGAGGGTTTGGGAACTGAAGCTTTCTTT	CASSREGLGTEAFF
-	TRBJ2-3	TRBV9	-	TGTGCCAGCAGCGTAGCTCTATACAGCACAGATACGCAGTATTTT	CASSVALYSTDTQYF
-	TRBJ1-3	TRBV6-6	-	TGTGCCAGCAGTTACGGCACAAACACCATATATTTT	CASSYGTNTIYF
-	TRBJ1-2	TRBV29-1	-	TGCAGCGTTGAGAGGGTCAACTATGGCTACACCTTC	CSVERVNYGYTF
-	TRBJ2-2	TRBV28	-	TGTGCCAGCAGCACCCCGGTGGGGGGCACCGGGGAGCTGTTTTTT	CASSTPVGGTGELFF
-	TRBJ2-1	TRBV18	-	TGTGCCAGCTCACCCCCTCCGGGGAATGAGCAGTTCTTC	CASSPPPGNEQFF
-	TRBJ2-5	TRBV12-5	TRBD1	TGTGCTAGTGGTCAACCCCCCGAGACAGGGCAAGAGACCCAGTACTTC	CASGQPPETGQETQYF
once	TRBJ2-1	TRBV9	TRBD2	TGTGCCAGCAGCGCCCTAGGGGGACTAGCGGGTATCAATGAGCAGTTCTTC	CASSALGGLAGINEQFF
-	TRBJ2-3	TRBV27	TRBD1	TGTGCCACGCGGGCGACAGGGTCGACCACAGATACGCAGTATTTT	CATRATGSTTDTQYF
-	TRBJ2-2	TRBV7-9	-	TGTGCCAGCAGCTTAGTTCGTACAACCGGGGAGCTGTTTTTT	CASSLVRTTGELFF
-	TRBJ1-2	TRBV25-1	TRBD1	TGTGCCAGCAGTGAATGGGACAGGGGAGGGGTTGGCTACACCTTC	CASSEWDRGGVGYTF
-	TRBJ2-5	TRBV5-4	TRBD2	TGTGCCAGCAGCCCGGGGGGGACAACCCAAGAGACCCAGTACTTC	CASSPGGTTQETQYF
-	TRBJ2-7	TRBV3-1/TRBV3-2	-	TGTGCCAGCAGCCAAGATCCGGCGAGGGAGCAGTACTTC	CASSQDPAREQYF